This TCR beta chain was captured in a study of cytomegalovirus exposure and HLA in healthy donors. Points from the study as a whole: The study flagged approximately 180 TCR beta chains as cytomegalovirus-associated. TCR beta chain V- and J-gene trimming was linked, in a later analysis, to a missense variant in DCLRE1C. Based on reports, TCR beta sequences accurately predicted HLA-A and HLA-B alleles for most subjects. Later work found that TCR association rates differed between HLA loci; DRB1 had the most and HLA-C the fewest.

CDR3 length: 17 residues. Germline CDR1 reads LNHDA; CDR2 reads SQIVND (reference sequence). Trimming cost V 7 bases and J 0 bases; bases outside gene matches: 12. PCR primers comprised 60 Vbeta and 13 Jbeta primers. Generated by immunoSEQ multiplex PCR, the TCRdb table keeps only in-frame clones and is missing some. The data hold more than 95,000 clones, with approximately 80% observed a single time. Details on this clone: Its antigen is currently unknown.

The specimen was PBMCs. This TCR came from a man aged 25-40 years in good health and CMV-seropositive. The V and J genes are TRBV19 and TRBJ1-5, with 7 bases aligning to TRBD1. The CDR3 DNA reads as TGTGCCAGTACCATATCAGGGGGGACATTTAGCAATCAGCCCCAGCATTTT. This translates into CASTISGGTFSNQPQHF.